What follows are 31 T cell receptor beta chains derived from one specimen sequenced in a study of cytomegalovirus exposure and HLA in healthy donors. The study ran its PCR with 60 Vbeta and 13 Jbeta primers. Profiling relied on immunoSEQ multiplex PCR, and the TCRdb table lists in-frame clones only, not all of them. The sample lists over 150,000 clones; around 75% were seen once. The sample taken for sequencing was PBMCs. All receptors come from a male donor in good health and CMV-seronegative.

The chain uses TRBV6-5 and TRBJ2-3; TRBD1 is a possible D gene (8 bases). V was shortened by 7 bases and J by 1 base, with 15 bases between the two germline ends. This CDR3 region has 15 residues. Germline CDR1 and CDR2: MNHEY and SVGAGI. CDR3 region: CASNKQGGGTDTQYF. For the CDR3, the DNA is TGTGCCAGCAATAAACAGGGGGGGGGCACAGATACGCAGTATTTT.

The chain is built from TRBV5-6 and TRBJ2-1; TRBD1 matches 7 bases. Trimming took 5 bases from V and 8 from J; bases not matched to a gene: 7. The CDR3 totals 13 residues. Germline V CDR1 and CDR2: SGHDT, YYEEEE. CDR3 sequence reads: CASRHTGADEQFF. Written as DNA, the CDR3 is TGTGCCAGCAGGCATACAGGGGCCGATGAGCAGTTCTTC.

The CDR3 sequence is CASCAREGSAEAFF. The CDR3 region has the DNA TGTGCCAGCTGCGCTCGGGAAGGTTCGGCTGAAGCTTTCTTT. The chain couples TRBV25-1 to TRBJ1-1; D gene uncertain. The V end was cut by 8 bases, the J end by 6 bases, with 19 bases between. The CDR3 runs 14 residues. Germline assignment: CDR1 MGHDK and CDR2 SYGVNS.

This chain uses TRBV7-6 with TRBJ2-2; perhaps TRBD1 as D (5 bases). V shed 3 bases and J shed 6 bases, with 11 bases lying between them. This CDR3 comprises 14 residues. Per germline, CDR1 SGHVS and CDR2 FNYEAQ. The CDR3 sequence is CASSFVRGAGELFF. CDR3 nucleotide sequence: TGTGCCAGCAGCTTCGTAAGGGGTGCCGGGGAGCTGTTTTTT.

This clone has only a few counts. The chain is built from TRBV6-5 and TRBJ1-6, with TRBD1 matching over 7 bases. The length of the CDR3 is 14 residues. CDR1 is MNHEY, CDR2 SVGAGI, per germline. V gave up 5 bases and J gave up 7 bases; unmatched junction bases: 5. The chain's CDR3 is CASSPGQENSPLHF. CDR3 nucleotide sequence: TGTGCCAGCAGTCCTGGACAGGAGAATTCACCCCTCCACTTT.

As for this clone: The same CDR3 also results from other DNA sequences found in this sample. The chain has TRBV19 and TRBJ1-1, with TRBD1 identical over 9 bases. Germline lookup yields CDR1 LNHDA and CDR2 SQIVND (reference sequence). The V and J ends lost 9 bases and 0 bases, in that order; junction bases with no gene match: 2. The CDR3 runs to 13 residues. CDR3 coding DNA: TGTGCCAGCCGGGACAGGGTGAACACTGAAGCTTTCTTT. It specifies CASRDRVNTEAFF.

This clone is a singleton in its sample. V gene TRBV6-1 combines with J gene TRBJ1-4; D is perhaps TRBD1 (5 bases). The CDR3 consists of 14 residues. Germline values: CDR1 MNHNS, CDR2 SASEGT. Trimming took 3 bases from V and 4 from J, leaving 9 bases between them. The CDR3 bases are TGTGCCAGCAGTGAGGGGGGAGGTAATGAAAAACTGTTTTTT. This gives the protein CASSEGGGNEKLFF.

The table lists this clone with a few counts. The chain is built from TRBV7-8 and TRBJ2-5; 9 nucleotides align to TRBD2. V trimming: 6 bases; J trimming: 5 bases; junction bases outside the gene matches: 1. Germline V gene lookup returns CDR1 SGHVS and CDR2 FQNEAQ. The CDR3 has 12 amino acids. The CDR3 bases are TGTGCCAGCAGAACTAGCGGGGAGACCCAGTACTTC. Protein product: CASRTSGETQYF.

The chain joins TRBV6-6 to TRBJ2-5; the D is unclear. The J call may be faulty, since TRBJ2-7 better matches the DNA end. This CDR3 contains 12 residues. Per germline, CDR1 MNHNY and CDR2 SVGAGI (reference sequence). In nucleotides, the CDR3 is TGTGCCAGCAGTTACACAGCCTACGAGCAGTACTTC. Its translation is CASSYTAYEQYF.

This chain connects TRBV5-1 to TRBJ2-5; 9 nucleotides align to TRBD1. The CDR3 has 13 residues. V was pared by 4 bases and J by 13 bases, with 11 bases of the junction left unmatched. CDR1 is SGHRS, CDR2 YFSETQ, per germline. Written as DNA, the CDR3 is TGCGCCAGCAGCGTCGTGGGACAGGGCCCTCCGTACTTC. This encodes CASSVVGQGPPYF.

The CDR3 loop reads CASSGSGGLETQYF. The CDR3 nucleotides are TGTGCCAGCAGCGGATCAGGGGGGCTGGAGACCCAGTACTTC. V and J are TRBV9 and TRBJ2-5, with D perhaps TRBD1 (7 bases). Germline V gives CDR1 SGDLS, CDR2 YYNGEE. V lost 3 bases and J 5 bases, leaving 14 bases between the germline ends. This CDR3 has 14 residues. The entire variable domain, with the rest obtained from reference TRBV9 and TRBJ2-5, is as follows: DSGVTQTPKHLITATGQRVTLRCSPRSGDLSVYWYQQSLDQGLQFLIQYYNGEERAKGNILERFSAQQFPDLHSELNLSSLELGDSALYFCASSGSGGLETQYFGPGTRLLVL.

The chain uses TRBV10-3 and TRBJ2-5; TRBD2 matches 11 bases. V gave up 2 bases and J gave up 5 bases; unmatched junction bases: 4. CDR1 is ENHRY, CDR2 SYGVKD, per germline. CDR3 length: 15 residues. DNA of the CDR3: TGTGCCATCAGTGAGGGGCGGACTAGCGGGGAGACCCAGTACTTC. Its translation: CAISEGRTSGETQYF.

This clone was picked up a small number of times. The rearrangement links TRBV5-1 to TRBJ1-1; a weak D match, TRBD1 (5 bases). CDR1 and CDR2 (germline): SGHRS, YFSETQ. This CDR3 is built from 15 residues. Trimming took off 7 bases at V and 1 base at J, with 17 bases between the two ends. This CDR3 reads CASGPLTGGNTEAFF. For the CDR3, the DNA is TGCGCCAGCGGTCCCCTGACCGGGGGGAACACTGAAGCTTTCTTT.

V and J are TRBV29-1 and TRBJ1-5; possible D gene TRBD1, 5 bases. This CDR3 region has 13 residues. Germline V gives CDR1 SQVTM, CDR2 ANQGSEA. V lost 4 bases and J 1 base, leaving 8 bases between the germline ends. The DNA for the CDR3 is TGCAGCGTTGGGGCAGGGAGCAATCAGCCCCAGCATTTT. Translated, it gives CSVGAGSNQPQHF. The complete variable domain, with remaining parts taken from reference TRBV29-1 and TRBJ1-5, reads SAVISQKPSRDICQRGTSLTIQCQVDSQVTMMFWYRQQPGQSLTLIATANQGSEATYESGFVIDKFPISRPNLTFSTLTVSNMSPEDSSIYLCSVGAGSNQPQHFGDGTRLSIL.

This chain connects TRBV5-6 to TRBJ1-4; no clear D gene. Germline values: CDR1 SGHDT, CDR2 YYEEEE. V lost 3 bases and J 4 bases, leaving 13 bases between the germline ends. The CDR3 spans 15 residues. DNA of the CDR3: TGTGCCAGCAGCTGGTCGGGAGATTATAATGAAAAACTGTTTTTT. Translation: CASSWSGDYNEKLFF.

The CDR3, as DNA: TGTGCCAGCGAGACAGGCGTCGGTGAGCAGTTCTTC. It is translated as CASETGVGEQFF. The chain joins TRBV9 to TRBJ2-1; a weak D match, TRBD1 (6 bases). Germline V CDR1 and CDR2: SGDLS, YYNGEE. V was cut by 7 bases and J by 9 bases, with 14 bases left in between. There are 12 residues in the CDR3.

This clone was seen just once. The chain recombines TRBV19 with TRBJ1-5, with 7 nucleotides matching TRBD1. After removal of 6 bases from V and 5 bases from J, the junction contained 10 bases not matched to a gene. Germline lookup yields CDR1 LNHDA and CDR2 SQIVND (reference sequence). The CDR3 length is 15 residues. The CDR3 bases are TGTGCCAGTAGGGACGCGGACAGGTCGCATCAGCCCCAGCATTTT. This encodes CASRDADRSHQPQHF.

The V and J genes are TRBV6-5 and TRBJ2-7; D perhaps matches TRBD1 (5 bases). CDR3 size: 15 residues. Germline values: CDR1 MNHEY, CDR2 SVGAGI. Trimming left V 6 bases short and J 6 bases short, with 21 bases between. DNA for the CDR3: TGTGCCAGCAGAAATGCCGGCACAAGTAGGGGCGAGCAGTACTTC. As protein: CASRNAGTSRGEQYF.

The V call is TRBV15, the J call TRBJ2-5; no reliable D call. V lost 4 bases and J 3 bases, leaving 3 bases between the germline ends. Germline V gene sequence: CDR1 LNHNV, CDR2 YYDKDF (reference sequence). There are 11 residues in the CDR3. The CDR3 DNA reads as TGTGCCACCAGCACTAAAGAGACCCAGTACTTC. It specifies CATSTKETQYF.

The rearrangement joins TRBV7-2 to TRBJ1-5; D is possibly TRBD1 (6 bases). V lost 7 bases and J 2 bases, leaving 12 bases between the germline ends. The CDR3 is made up of 14 amino acids. Germline V lookup: CDR1 SGHTA, CDR2 FQGNSA. The CDR3 reads CASNIQGGNQPQHF. The CDR3, as DNA: TGTGCCAGCAACATACAGGGCGGCAATCAGCCCCAGCATTTT.

This clone was seen just once. The rearrangement links TRBV5-1 to TRBJ2-7, with 12 bases that match TRBD1. The CDR3 sequence is 15 residues long. Per germline, CDR1 SGHRS and CDR2 YFSETQ. V lost 7 bases and J lost 3; bases outside the gene matches: 8. The CDR3 here is CASGTGGSGIYEQYF. The CDR3 bases are TGCGCCAGCGGGACAGGGGGCTCCGGGATCTACGAGCAGTACTTC. Full variable domain (missing parts from reference TRBV5-1 and TRBJ2-7): KAGVTQTPRYLIKTRGQQVTLSCSPISGHRSVSWYQQTPGQGLQFLFEYFSETQRNKGNFPGRFSGRQFSNSRSEMNVSTLELGDSALYLCASGTGGSGIYEQYFGPGTRLTVT.

The chain couples TRBV5-1 to TRBJ1-1; weak D call: TRBD1 (6 bases). CDR3 length: 13 amino acids. Germline-derived CDR1 and CDR2 are SGHRS and YFSETQ. Trimming took off 5 bases at V and 5 bases at J, with 13 bases between the two ends. CDR3 sequence: CASSFTGSTEAFF. The CDR3, as DNA: TGCGCCAGCAGTTTTACAGGGAGTACTGAAGCTTTCTTT.

This chain links TRBV5-1 with TRBJ1-1, with D perhaps TRBD1 (6 bases). Trimming took 4 bases from V and 3 from J, leaving 19 bases between them. Germline lookup yields CDR1 SGHRS and CDR2 YFSETQ. The CDR3 has 16 residues. The DNA of the CDR3 is TGCGCCAGCAGCGATTCTCTCAGGGGTAGGCACACTGAAGCTTTCTTT. Its translation: CASSDSLRGRHTEAFF. Full variable domain (remainder filled in from reference TRBV5-1 and TRBJ1-1): KAGVTQTPRYLIKTRGQQVTLSCSPISGHRSVSWYQQTPGQGLQFLFEYFSETQRNKGNFPGRFSGRQFSNSRSEMNVSTLELGDSALYLCASSDSLRGRHTEAFFGQGTRLTVV.

On this clone: This sample includes further DNA sequences coding for the same CDR3. The V call is TRBV5-1, the J call TRBJ1-4; a weak D match, TRBD1 (6 bases). Germline lookup yields CDR1 SGHRS and CDR2 YFSETQ. Trimming removed 0 bases at V and 4 bases at J, with 7 bases between. The CDR3 extends over 14 amino acids. The CDR3: CASSLGTVNEKLFF. CDR3 nucleotides: TGCGCCAGCAGCTTGGGGACAGTTAATGAAAAACTGTTTTTT.

The chain uses TRBV5-6 and TRBJ1-3, with 9 bases lining up with TRBD1. Per germline, CDR1 SGHDT and CDR2 YYEEEE. J was trimmed by 0 bases and V by 1 base; bases with no gene match: 8. The CDR3 totals 18 residues. CDR3 DNA: TGTGCCAGCAGCTTGACAGGGGGCCCGGCGAGCTCTGGAAACACCATATATTTT. Translating gives CASSLTGGPASSGNTIYF.

This rearrangement joins TRBV10-3 to TRBJ2-7; a weak D match, TRBD1 (6 bases). The CDR3 sequence is 15 residues long. Trimming shortened V by 2 bases and J by 2 bases, and 13 bases separated the two germline ends. CDR1 is ENHRY and CDR2 is SYGVKD in the germline V gene. The CDR3 loop is CAISEPRDTPYEQYF. In nucleotides, the CDR3 is TGTGCCATCAGTGAGCCCCGGGACACTCCCTACGAGCAGTACTTC.

The chain carries TRBV5-1 and TRBJ1-1, with 8 bases aligning to TRBD1. Germline loops: CDR1 SGHRS, CDR2 YFSETQ. There are 14 residues in the CDR3. The trim removed 4 bases at V and 4 bases at J, leaving 6 bases unmatched. The CDR3 sequence: CASSGTGGGTEAFF. CDR3 nucleotides: TGCGCCAGCAGCGGAACAGGGGGGGGCACTGAAGCTTTCTTT.

The chain carries TRBV2 and TRBJ1-2, with D possibly TRBD1 on 5 matching bases. The CDR3 loop spans 14 amino acids. CDR1 is SNHLY, CDR2 FYNNEI, per germline. V was cut by 3 bases and J by 4 bases, with 12 bases left in between. CDR3 loop: CASSDTRGSYGYTF. Written as DNA, the CDR3 is TGTGCCAGCAGTGACACTCGGGGGTCCTATGGCTACACCTTC.

The V call is TRBV27, the J call TRBJ2-7, with 7 bases identical to TRBD1. With V trimmed by 5 bases and J by 4 bases, 8 bases remained unmatched. CDR3 length: 14 amino acids. Germline CDR1 and CDR2: MNHEY and SMNVEV (reference sequence). CDR3 in DNA: TGTGCCAGCAGTCGGACAGGCCTCTTTTACGAGCAGTACTTC. Its translation: CASSRTGLFYEQYF.

V and J are TRBV6-5 and TRBJ1-4; D gene uncertain. Trimming left V 7 bases short and J 0 bases short, with 12 bases between. CDR3 length equals 15 residues. Germline values: CDR1 MNHEY, CDR2 SVGAGI. In DNA form, the CDR3 reads TGTGCCAGCAAACGGAGGTTTTCAACTAATGAAAAACTGTTTTTT. Translation gives CASKRRFSTNEKLFF.

Remarks on this clone: Relative to the germline gene, one junction end is altered; a read error may explain this. This CDR3 is also generated by other DNA sequences in the sample. V gene TRBV30 combines with J gene TRBJ1-4, with D maybe TRBD1 (5 bases). CDR3 size: 12 residues. Germline V lookup: CDR1 GTSNPN, CDR2 SVGIG (reference sequence). The CDR3 region has the DNA TGCGCCTGGCAAGGGGATCCTGAAAAACTGTTTTTT. This translates into CAWQGDPEKLFF.